The sequence of this TCR beta chain was determined in a study of T cell responses to AZD1222 COVID-19 vaccine. Data came from immunoSEQ multiplex PCR; TCRdb stores just in-frame clones and leaves some out. Counted here are around 130,000 clones, just under 95% occurring once; the ten biggest clones make up 0.85% to 1.3%. As regards this clone: The antigen remains unidentified.

Trimming pared 0 bases from V and 8 bases from J, leaving 10 bases between. The CDR3 is 13 amino acids. Germline loops: CDR1 SGHVS, CDR2 FQNEAQ. General study findings and limits: White British people made up most donors, females outnumbered males, and clonal diversity was possibly underestimated. No repertoire was sampled before or during the peak T cell response, only after it. An increase in Spike-specific TCR breadth and depth was observed after two AZD1222 doses.

The chain combines TRBV7-8 with TRBJ1-2; unclear D gene. The sequence derives from an adult who received the AZD1222 COVID-19 vaccine. Sequences were derived from peripheral blood, sampled 28 days after the second AZD1222 dose. The CDR3 is CASSLAGSFGYTF. DNA for the CDR3: TGTGCCAGCAGCTTAGCGGGCAGCTTCGGCTACACCTTC.